The 7 T cell receptor beta chains below were found in one sample sequenced in a study of T-cell reconstitution after alpha-beta-depleted transplantation in children. Preparation of the TCRbeta library was carried out with unique molecular identifiers. TCRdb re-called the PCR reads with MiXCR, one entry per CDR3 protein. The sample records 100,000 to 120,000 distinct CDR3 sequences, 9% to 12% being singletons. The sequenced sample was PBMCs from the stem cell graft donor, obtained from the stem cell graft. The receptors shown here come from a human donor who donated a stem cell graft to a child with acute lymphoblastic leukemia.

This clonotype showed up many times. This chain connects TRBV29-1 to TRBJ2-7; 9 nucleotides align to TRBD2. The V segment lost 3 bases and the J segment 4 bases; nucleotides outside the gene matches: 7. CDR1 SQVTM and CDR2 ANQGSEA come from the germline V gene. The CDR3 spans 14 residues. DNA of the CDR3: TGCAGCGTTGAGATCGCGGGAGGGCCTTACGAGCAGTACTTC. This codes for CSVEIAGGPYEQYF.

There are a few counts of this clonotype. CDR3 sequence reads: CASSWRGAGQYF. CDR3 nucleotide sequence: TGTGCCAGCAGTTGGCGGGGAGCGGGGCAGTACTTC. The rearrangement links TRBV6-2 or TRBV6-3 to TRBJ2-7, with a possible D match to TRBD2 (6 bases). The CDR3 sequence is 12 residues long. Germline values: CDR1 MNHEY, CDR2 SVGEGT. V dropped 4 bases and J dropped 9 bases, with 13 bases sitting between them.

This clonotype was detected many times. The chain combines TRBV5-1 with TRBJ1-5; TRBD1 agrees at 7 bases. V was pared by 1 base and J by 3 bases, with 16 bases of the junction left unmatched. CDR3 length: 19 amino acids. Germline V gene lookup returns CDR1 SGHRS and CDR2 YFSETQ. The CDR3, as DNA: TGCGCCAGCAGCTTGAGTACAGGGGCGTCCCTTACCTCCAATCAGCCCCAGCATTTT. Its translation: CASSLSTGASLTSNQPQHF.

This clonotype was picked up many times. The chain recombines TRBV2 with TRBJ2-5, with TRBD2 matching over 11 bases. The J segment lost 5 bases and the V segment lost 1 base, leaving 9 bases of the junction unmatched. The CDR3 covers 17 residues. Germline V CDR1 and CDR2: SNHLY, FYNNEI. The CDR3 DNA reads as TGTGCCAGCAGTGAAGTACTAGCGGGAGAAGCGTGGGAGACCCAGTACTTC. It specifies CASSEVLAGEAWETQYF.

This clonotype was seen repeatedly, ten times or more. The V gene is TRBV20-1, the J gene TRBJ2-7; D might be TRBD2 (5 bases). Germline CDR1 and CDR2: DFQATT and SNEGSKA (reference sequence). This CDR3 has 14 residues. The V end was cut by 1 base, the J end by 1 base, with 11 bases between. The CDR3 here is CSARGASGSYEQYF. CDR3 sequence (DNA): TGCAGTGCTAGAGGAGCAAGCGGTTCCTACGAGCAGTACTTC.

The sample holds many counts of this clonotype. The genes are TRBV3-1 and TRBJ2-5, with no clear D. The V gene lost 0 bases and the J gene lost 4 bases, with 3 bases spanning the gap. Looked up from germline, CDR1 is LGHDT and CDR2 is YNNKEL (reference sequence). The CDR3 runs 12 residues. In nucleotides, the CDR3 is TGTGCCAGCAGCCAAGACGGAGAGACCCAGTACTTC. Translating gives CASSQDGETQYF.

This clonotype appeared many times. This chain links TRBV25-1 with TRBJ2-3; D is undetermined. CDR1 and CDR2 from the germline V gene are MGHDK and SYGVNS. The V and J ends lost 1 base and 0 bases respectively, with 8 bases between them. This CDR3 comprises 15 residues. The chain's CDR3 is CASSELPKSTDTQYF. CDR3 bases: TGTGCCAGCAGTGAATTACCGAAGAGCACAGATACGCAGTATTTT.